What follows is one T cell receptor (beta chain) and its context. No antigen is known for it. No base qualities exist here, and no much larger clone lies one base off it. Per the publication, the time point label means: healthy volunteer bleed at 6 weeks. Total RNA was isolated from unfractionated whole blood collected in Tempus Blood RNA tubes. As TCR sequencing controls, a handful of healthy volunteers were used, with blood taken at day 0, 2 weeks and 6 weeks. The record originates from a study of human T cells and chemical hapten exposure (dated by TCRdb to the early 2020s). Regarding the research as a whole: Libraries were pooled for sequencing, and per-sample TCR yields varied mainly because of small differences in library volumes within the pool. Peripheral blood TCR repertoire changes were tracked in vivo in alopecia patients during primary and secondary sensitization to the hapten diphenylcyclopropenone (DPC). Each blood RNA sample was used to sequence both TCR alpha and TCR beta chains. Points the paper makes about the study in general: After repeated subsampling, changes were observed in the strength of the expansion versus patch-test correlation and in the threshold at which the correlation became significant. DPC sensitization did not change how many TCRs were above 1 in 1000 frequency, and no evidence was found of alterations in global repertoire structure.

V loses 6 bases at its end and J loses 4 bases; junction bases beyond the gene matches: 9. Measured from the cysteine to the phenylalanine, the CDR3 is 14 residues long. Left in the record is the CDR3 DNA by itself, 42 bases read in frame from the first base. Library construction relied on RACE. For sequencing, a NextSeq 500 was employed. Library preparation attached unique molecular identifiers to individual cDNA molecules for quantitative, reproducible TCR counting. Processing in the source paper ran as follows. The median number of TCRs per sample was roughly 94,000, ranging from roughly 23,224 to 700,000. The Decombinator software suite was used to annotate the V, J and CDR3 of the TCR reads. To make PS versus PT1 abundance plots, every sample was subsampled to the same number of TCRs (28,000). Expanded TCRs were defined as absent before sensitization and observed at least eight times at the 2-week time point. TCRdb handled the public reads itself, with Q25 trimming in fastp and clone calling in MiXCR, and kept productive beta chains. Merged by CDR3 protein, the rows form single entries marked with the most common genes and DNA. These V and J calls rely on TCRdb rather than the paper's analysis. The sample data list 65,000 to 95,000 distinct CDR3 sequences, and roughly 7.9% of these were observed just once. Roughly 1.6% of the sample is taken by the ten largest.

The sample taken for sequencing was whole blood. This sequence was found in a female donor in good health. Some clones in this sample may be carry-over from other donors' samples. The rearrangement joined TRBV12-3 or TRBV12-4 to TRBJ2-7, with 7 central nucleotides matching TRBD1. Here the CDR3 is given as CASRRQGQGYEQYF. The DNA reads TGTGCCAGCAGACGACAGGGCCAGGGATACGAGCAGTACTTC.